A single sample gave rise to the 2 T cell receptor beta chains below, sequenced in a study of graft-versus-host responses after intestinal transplantation. Generated by immunoSEQ multiplex PCR, the TCRdb table keeps only in-frame clones and is missing some. Here the sample spans 25,000 to 35,000 clones, 70% to 90% being singletons. The material was PBMCs, obtained around 62 weeks after intestinal transplantation. The receptor source for this set is a human patient who received an intestinal transplant, so some T cells may come from the graft donor.

The rearrangement uses TRBV6-1 and TRBJ1-2; possibly TRBD1 for D (5 bases). With 7 bases removed from V and 5 bases from J, the gap between germline ends came to 14 bases. CDR1 is MNHNS, CDR2 SASEGT, per germline. The CDR3 totals 13 residues. DNA for the CDR3: TGTGCCAGCAATTGGGACGATACGTATGGCTACACCTTC. It is translated as CASNWDDTYGYTF.

The V gene is TRBV5-1, the J gene TRBJ2-7; 8 positions agree with TRBD2. Per the germline V gene, CDR1 is SGHRS and CDR2 is YFSETQ. The CDR3 is 13 residues long. With V trimmed by 0 bases and J by 4 bases, 0 bases remained unmatched. CDR3 sequence (DNA): TGCGCCAGCAGCTTGGAGCGGGGGTACGAGCAGTACTTC. It encodes CASSLERGYEQYF.